This T cell receptor beta chain came from a study of low-dose radiotherapy and immunotherapy resistance in tumors. This clonotype was observed a handful of times. The V gene end was trimmed by 5 bases and the J gene end by 3 bases; junction bases not matched to a gene: 4. Germline V gene data show CDR1 as SGHTA and CDR2 as FQGNSA. The CDR3 consists of 13 residues. Both TCRalpha and TCRbeta chains were reverse transcribed with V-gene-specific primers. The PCR that amplified TCRs ran for around 22 cycles, relying on a constant-region primer and a V-primer adapter. In vitro transcription amplified the mRNA that had been isolated. In TCRdb, the reads were re-called with MiXCR into one record per CDR3 protein. There are approximately 70,000 distinct CDR3 sequences in the sample; more than 25% occur only once, and around 10% lies in the top ten. Time point denoted: before trial treatment. Treatment of the donors consisted of nivolumab and ipilimumab (plus aspirin, low-dose cyclophosphamide and low-dose radiotherapy). Each patient who was eligible had an advanced solid tumor with no tumor-infiltrating lymphocytes.

Sequences were derived from PBMCs, sampled before treatment. The TCR sequence derives from a female donor with ovarian cancer. V usage is TRBV7-2 and J usage is TRBJ2-7; 7 bases fit TRBD1. CDR3 in DNA: TGTGCCAGCAGCCTGGGGGACAGCTACGAGCAGTACTTC. It codes for CASSLGDSYEQYF.